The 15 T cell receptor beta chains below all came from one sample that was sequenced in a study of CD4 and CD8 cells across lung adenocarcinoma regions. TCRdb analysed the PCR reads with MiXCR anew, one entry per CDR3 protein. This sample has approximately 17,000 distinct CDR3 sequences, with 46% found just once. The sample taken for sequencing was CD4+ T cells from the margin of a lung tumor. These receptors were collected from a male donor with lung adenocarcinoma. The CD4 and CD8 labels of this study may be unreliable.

The CDR3 is CASSYSMVADYNEQFF. The CDR3, as DNA: TGTGCCAGCAGTTACTCGATGGTAGCGGACTACAATGAGCAGTTCTTC. V usage is TRBV6-5 and J usage is TRBJ2-1, with D possibly matching TRBD2 (6 bases). This CDR3 is 16 amino acids long. The germline V gene encodes CDR1 MNHEY and CDR2 SVGAGI. Between the trimmed V and J ends, which lost 0 bases and 3 bases, there was a span of 12 bases.

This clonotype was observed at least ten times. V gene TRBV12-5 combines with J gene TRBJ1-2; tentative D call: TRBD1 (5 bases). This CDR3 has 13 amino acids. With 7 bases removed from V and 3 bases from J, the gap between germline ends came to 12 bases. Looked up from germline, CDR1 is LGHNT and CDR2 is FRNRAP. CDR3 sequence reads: CASARDLDYGYTF. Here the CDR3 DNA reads TGTGCTAGTGCCCGGGACCTCGACTATGGCTACACCTTC.

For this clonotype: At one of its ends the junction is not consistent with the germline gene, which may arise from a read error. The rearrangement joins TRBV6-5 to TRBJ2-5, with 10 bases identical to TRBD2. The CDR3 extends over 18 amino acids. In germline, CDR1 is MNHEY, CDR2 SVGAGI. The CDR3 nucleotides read TGTGCCAGCAGTTCCCCGGGACTCCGGACTAGCGGTCAAGAGACGCAGTATTTC. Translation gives CASSSPGLRTSGQETQYF.

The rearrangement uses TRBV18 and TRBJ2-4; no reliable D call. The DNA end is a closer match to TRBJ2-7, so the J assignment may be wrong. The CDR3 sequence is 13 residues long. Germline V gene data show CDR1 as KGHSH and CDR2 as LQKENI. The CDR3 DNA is TGTGCCAGCTCACCCGCCGCGCTCTACGAGCAGTACTTC. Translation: CASSPAALYEQYF.

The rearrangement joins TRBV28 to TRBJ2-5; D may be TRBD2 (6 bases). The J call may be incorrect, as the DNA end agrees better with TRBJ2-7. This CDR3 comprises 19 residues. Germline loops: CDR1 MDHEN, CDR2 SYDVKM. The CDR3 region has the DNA TGTGCCAGCAGTTTTGGCTTCCTCCCAGGGCGGGGTGCTCTCTACGAGCAGTACTTC. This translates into CASSFGFLPGRGALYEQYF.

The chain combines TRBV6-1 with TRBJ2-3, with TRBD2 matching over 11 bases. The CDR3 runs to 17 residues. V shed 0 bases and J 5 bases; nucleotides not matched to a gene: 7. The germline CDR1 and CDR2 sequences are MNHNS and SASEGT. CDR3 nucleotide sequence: TGTGCCAGCAGTGAAGCCCGCGGTCTAGCGGGAGGAGATACGCAGTATTTT. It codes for CASSEARGLAGGDTQYF.

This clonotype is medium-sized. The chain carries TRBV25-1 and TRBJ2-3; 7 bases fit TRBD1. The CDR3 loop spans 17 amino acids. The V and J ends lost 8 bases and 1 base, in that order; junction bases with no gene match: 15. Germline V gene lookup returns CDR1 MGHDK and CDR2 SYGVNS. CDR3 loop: CASSVGFVRGRTDTQYF. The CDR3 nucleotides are TGTGCCAGCTCGGTGGGGTTCGTTAGGGGGCGCACAGATACGCAGTATTTT.

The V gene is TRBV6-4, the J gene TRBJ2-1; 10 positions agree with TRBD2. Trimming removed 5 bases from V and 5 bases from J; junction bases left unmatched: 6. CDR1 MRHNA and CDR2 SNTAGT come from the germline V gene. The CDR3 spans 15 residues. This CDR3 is CASSQISGRNNEQFF. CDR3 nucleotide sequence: TGTGCCAGCAGTCAAATTAGCGGGAGGAACAATGAGCAGTTCTTC.

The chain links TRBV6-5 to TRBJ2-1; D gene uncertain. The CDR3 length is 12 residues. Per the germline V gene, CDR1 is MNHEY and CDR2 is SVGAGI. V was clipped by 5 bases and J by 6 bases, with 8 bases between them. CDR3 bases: TGTGCCAGCAGTCATCGATTCAATGAGCAGTTCTTC. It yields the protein CASSHRFNEQFF.

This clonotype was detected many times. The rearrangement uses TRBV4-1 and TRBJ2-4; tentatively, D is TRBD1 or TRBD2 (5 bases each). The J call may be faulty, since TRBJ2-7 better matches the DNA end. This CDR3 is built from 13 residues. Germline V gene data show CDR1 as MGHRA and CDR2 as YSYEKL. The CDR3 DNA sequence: TGCGCCAGCAGACGGGACCTCTACTACGAGCAGTACTTC. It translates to CASRRDLYYEQYF.

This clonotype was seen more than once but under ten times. The DNA for the CDR3 is TGTGCCAGCATTCTTCAGGTTTCACCCCTCCACTTT. Protein: CASILQVSPLHF. This chain links TRBV6-1 with TRBJ1-6; D gene uncertain. The CDR3 totals 12 residues. The germline gives CDR1 MNHNS, CDR2 SASEGT. The germline V and J ends were trimmed by 7 bases and 9 bases, with 10 bases remaining between them.

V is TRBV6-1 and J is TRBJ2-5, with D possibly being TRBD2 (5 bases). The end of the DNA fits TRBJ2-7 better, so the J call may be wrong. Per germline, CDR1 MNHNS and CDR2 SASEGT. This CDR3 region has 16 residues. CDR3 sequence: CASSAERPWFDYEQYV. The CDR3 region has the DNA TGTGCCAGCAGTGCGGAGCGGCCGTGGTTCGACTACGAGCAGTACGTC.

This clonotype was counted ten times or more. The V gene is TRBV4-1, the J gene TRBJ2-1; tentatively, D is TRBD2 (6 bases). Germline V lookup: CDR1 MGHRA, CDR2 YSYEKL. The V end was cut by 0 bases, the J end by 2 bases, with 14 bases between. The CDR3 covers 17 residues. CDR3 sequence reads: CASSQDRRATAYNEQFF. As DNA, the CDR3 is TGCGCCAGCAGCCAAGATCGGAGGGCCACCGCCTACAATGAGCAGTTCTTC.

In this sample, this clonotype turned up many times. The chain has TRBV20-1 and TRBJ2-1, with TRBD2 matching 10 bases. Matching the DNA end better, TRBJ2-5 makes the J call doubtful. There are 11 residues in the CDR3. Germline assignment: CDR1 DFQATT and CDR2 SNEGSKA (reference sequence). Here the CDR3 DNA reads TGCAGTACCGGGACTAGCGTTTCCCAGTACTTC. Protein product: CSTGTSVSQYF.

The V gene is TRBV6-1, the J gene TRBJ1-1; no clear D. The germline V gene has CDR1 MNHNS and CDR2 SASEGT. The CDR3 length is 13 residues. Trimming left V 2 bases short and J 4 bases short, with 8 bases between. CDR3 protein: CASSEMTSTEAFF. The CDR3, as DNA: TGTGCCAGCAGTGAAATGACATCCACTGAAGCTTTCTTT.